This paragraph reports one TCR beta chain. Its antigen is undetermined. For TCR beta, libraries came from quantitative 5'-RACE with molecular barcodes. TCRdb independently ran MiXCR on the 5' RACE reads; one entry per CDR3 protein. The table records 670,000 or so distinct CDR3 sequences, around 17% of them present only once. The CDR3 contains 15 residues. V was cut by 6 bases and J by 2 bases, with 13 bases left in between. CDR1 MNHNS and CDR2 SASEGT come from the germline V gene. The sample originates from a study of CD8 T cells in ankylosing spondylitis. The study's findings and limits: Made up of several highly homologous variants, a TCR beta motif appeared characteristic of ankylosing spondylitis blood. Reportedly, matched ankylosing spondylitis synovial fluid was significantly enriched for disease-linked clones. Peripheral blood samples showed relatively rare disease-linked clones, and these clones were CD8+.

This clonotype was sampled from a male donor with ankylosing spondylitis. Sequenced: blood, either unsorted or a sorted T cell fraction (not recorded which). The chain employs TRBV6-1 and TRBJ2-2; D not certain. CDR3 nucleotides: TGTGCCAGCAGGACCTCTGCGGATAACACCGGGGAGCTGTTTTTT. Its translation is CASRTSADNTGELFF.